This T cell receptor beta chain appears in the sequencing data of a study of T-cell memory formation after mild COVID-19. Overall study results and limits: Among clones contracting day 15 to 85, CD4/CD8 was balanced, whereas later expanders leaned CD4+.

The CDR3 loop spans 12 amino acids. Germline CDR1 and CDR2: SEHNR and FQNEAQ (reference sequence). V was cut by 6 bases and J by 3 bases, with 8 bases left in between. TCRdb itself ran the 5' RACE reads through MiXCR, one entry per CDR3 protein. The sample consists of tens of thousands of distinct CDR3 sequences, more than 11% of them appearing once. Remarks on this clonotype: Its cognate antigen is unknown.

The sequence was collected from an adult woman who had mild COVID-19 (a few samples of this study predate the infection). Cell type and time point are not known. V gene TRBV7-9 combines with J gene TRBJ2-5; TRBD2 might be the D (6 bases). Sample: PBMCs or a T cell subset sorted from them (not recorded which). CDR3 protein: CASRGGKETQYF. CDR3 bases: TGTGCCAGCAGGGGGGGAAAAGAGACCCAGTACTTC.